This TCR beta chain was retrieved from a study of T-cell reconstitution after alpha-beta-depleted transplantation in children. The authors prepared the TCRbeta library with unique molecular identifiers. TCRdb redid the calling of the PCR reads with MiXCR, one entry per CDR3 protein. The profile shows fewer than 250,000 distinct CDR3 sequences, roughly a sixth of them singletons. Study results and limitations: Newly produced T cells mostly provided counts and TCRbeta diversity after one year, as hyperexpanded clones declined.

This clonotype was seen more than once but under ten times. Antigen unknown. CDR3 length: 15 residues. The V gene's germline CDR1 is SGHTA and CDR2 FQGNSA. V gave up 2 bases and J gave up 6 bases, with 14 bases separating them. The V gene is TRBV7-2, the J gene TRBJ2-1, with D possibly being TRBD2 (6 bases). The sequence was collected from a male patient between 2 and 10 years old who had a stem cell transplant for acute lymphoblastic leukemia, so the T cells may come from the graft donor. The specimen was PBMCs, mostly from graft donor cells, collected 360 days after TCRalphabeta/CD19-depleted stem cell transplant. CDR3 nucleotide sequence: TGTGCCAGCAGCTTAAGGGGAGGTGGGACCAATGAGCAGTTCTTC. It codes for CASSLRGGGTNEQFF.